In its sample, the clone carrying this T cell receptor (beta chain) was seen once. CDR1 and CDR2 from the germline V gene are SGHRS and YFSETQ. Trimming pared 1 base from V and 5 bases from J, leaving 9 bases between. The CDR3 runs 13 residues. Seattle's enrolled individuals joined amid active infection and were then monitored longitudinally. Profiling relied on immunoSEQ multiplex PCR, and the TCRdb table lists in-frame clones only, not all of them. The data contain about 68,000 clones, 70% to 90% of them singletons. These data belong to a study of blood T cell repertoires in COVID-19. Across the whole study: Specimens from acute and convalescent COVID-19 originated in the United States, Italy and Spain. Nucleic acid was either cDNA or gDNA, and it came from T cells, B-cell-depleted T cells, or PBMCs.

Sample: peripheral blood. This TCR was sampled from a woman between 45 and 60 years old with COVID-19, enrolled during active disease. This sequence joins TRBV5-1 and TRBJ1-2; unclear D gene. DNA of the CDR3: TGCGCCAGCAGCTTGTTTGCGGGGTATGGCTACACCTTC. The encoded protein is CASSLFAGYGYTF.